Given below is one TCR beta chain in context. The data were obtained in a study of blood T cell repertoires in COVID-19. Study background: T cells, B-cell-depleted T cells, or PBMCs provided the cDNA or gDNA that served as material.

The V and J ends lost 11 bases and 3 bases respectively, with 5 bases between them. CDR3 size: 10 residues. Germline loops: CDR1 WNHNN, CDR2 SYGVQD (reference sequence). Adults between about 18 and 95 years of age took part from more than 20 US areas. Participant-given clinical history determined each cohort assignment. Method: immunoSEQ multiplex PCR; TCRdb's copy keeps in-frame clones and lacks some. The top ten clones hold 14% to 15% of a sample with 230,000 or so clones, 80% to 90% of them seen once. The source material was PBMCs or T cells enriched from blood (not recorded which). The chain links TRBV10-1 to TRBJ1-5; D is uncertain. This clonotype was sampled from a woman between 45 and 60 years old with acute COVID-19. The CDR3: CAGVNQPQHF. The CDR3, as DNA: TGCGCCGGAGTCAATCAGCCCCAGCATTTT.